Listed below are T cell receptor beta chains from one sample, sequenced in a study of cytomegalovirus exposure and HLA in healthy donors. Sequencing was performed with immunoSEQ multiplex PCR; in TCRdb, only in-frame clones are kept and a portion is missing. The sample includes roughly 200,000 clones, roughly four fifths seen only once; the top ten take 1.6%. Sequencing was performed on PBMCs. These receptors all stem from a man between 45 and 60 years old in good health and CMV-seronegative. Each CDR3 is given with its conserved first and last residue. A D gene is named only where the DNA matches it firmly. Clone size is not always given. Where it is, it says once, few, many or a class for expanded clones.

clone_size,d_call,v_call,j_call,cdr3_aa,cdr3_nt
.,TRBD1,TRBV5-1,TRBJ1-1,CASGRTGVTNEAFF,TGCGCCAGCGGTCGGACAGGGGTCACGAATGAAGCTTTCTTT
.,TRBD2,TRBV11-2,TRBJ2-7,CASSPRTSGSGEQYF,TGTGCCAGCAGCCCCCGGACTAGCGGGAGCGGGGAGCAGTACTTC
.,.,TRBV6-4,TRBJ1-2,CASFGYPEGYTF,TGTGCCAGCTTCGGCTACCCGGAGGGCTACACCTTC
.,.,TRBV28,TRBJ2-5,CASTLSYGSGKTQYF,TGTGCCAGCACCCTAAGCTACGGTTCGGGGAAGACCCAGTACTTC
.,TRBD1,TRBV6-5,TRBJ1-2,CASSSRQGGANYGYTF,TGTGCCAGCAGTTCCCGACAGGGGGGAGCTAACTATGGCTACACCTTC
once,TRBD1,TRBV18,TRBJ2-5,CASSPPGTEETQYF,TGTGCCAGCTCACCACCAGGGACAGAAGAGACCCAGTACTTC
.,TRBD1,TRBV7-2,TRBJ2-7,CASSSQGYEQYF,TGTGCCAGCAGCTCACAGGGGTACGAGCAGTACTTC
.,TRBD1,TRBV9,TRBJ1-4,CASSVRTGIFEKLFF,TGTGCCAGCAGCGTTAGGACAGGGATTTTTGAAAAACTGTTTTTT
once,TRBD1,TRBV7-3,TRBJ2-3,CASSSSSGTGGSDTQYF,TGTGCCAGCAGCTCCTCATCCGGGACAGGGGGGTCAGATACGCAGTATTTT
.,TRBD2,TRBV30,TRBJ2-3,CAWVSGSTDTQYF,TGTGCCTGGGTTAGCGGGAGCACAGATACGCAGTATTTT
once,.,TRBV7-9,TRBJ2-3,CASSVGQAHLDTQYF,TGTGCCAGCAGCGTAGGGCAGGCCCACCTAGATACGCAGTATTTT
.,.,TRBV28,TRBJ1-6,CASSFRGGYNSPLHF,TGTGCCAGCAGTTTTCGGGGGGGTTATAATTCACCCCTCCACTTT
.,.,TRBV30,TRBJ1-5,CAWSVLTGQPQHF,TGTGCCTGGAGTGTACTTACGGGACAGCCCCAGCATTTT
.,.,TRBV6-5,TRBJ2-5,CASSYRLGAPREQYF,TGTGCCAGCAGTTACAGATTAGGGGCCCCTCGGGAGCAGTACTTC
.,.,TRBV5-6,TRBJ1-5,CASSLVPSGPQHF,TGTGCCAGCAGCTTGGTACCTTCGGGGCCCCAGCATTTT
.,.,TRBV7-9,TRBJ1-2,CSSSFRSYREKGYTF,TGTTCCAGCAGCTTTAGGTCGTACAGGGAGAAGGGCTACACCTTC
.,TRBD2,TRBV5-1,TRBJ2-1,CASSSLAGGGGNEQFF,TGCGCCAGCAGCTCCTTAGCGGGAGGGGGGGGCAATGAGCAGTTCTTC
.,.,TRBV14,TRBJ1-2,CASSRVVAGFNGYTF,TGTGCCAGCAGCAGGGTGGTTGCGGGCTTCAATGGCTACACCTTC
.,TRBD1,TRBV11-3,TRBJ2-5,CASSLEWDRVVSIGETQYF,TGTGCCAGCAGCTTAGAATGGGACAGGGTGGTAAGTATTGGAGAGACCCAGTACTTC
.,TRBD1,TRBV7-6,TRBJ2-7,CASSSIGGTGQGEQYF,TGTGCCAGCAGCTCTATAGGCGGGACAGGGCAAGGCGAGCAGTACTTC
once,.,TRBV7-9,TRBJ1-6,CASSLDMQGNSPLHF,TGTGCCAGCAGCTTAGATATGCAGGGAAATTCACCCCTCCACTTT
.,.,TRBV28,TRBJ2-3,CASSLFKVGGSTDTQYF,TGTGCCAGCAGTTTATTTAAGGTTGGCGGCAGCACAGATACGCAGTATTTT
.,.,TRBV19,TRBJ2-5,CASRSRGQETQYF,TGTGCCAGTAGAAGCCGGGGGCAAGAGACCCAGTACTTC
.,.,TRBV18,TRBJ2-2,CASQQERGELFF,TGTGCCAGCCAACAGGAAAGGGGGGAGCTGTTTTTT
once,.,TRBV6-5,TRBJ1-2,CASSPGYGYTF,TGTGCCAGCAGCCCCGGCTATGGCTACACCTTC
.,TRBD1,TRBV28,TRBJ1-1,CASSMTGRTEAFF,TGTGCCAGCAGTATGACAGGGAGGACTGAAGCTTTCTTT
.,TRBD2,TRBV18,TRBJ2-7,CASSPVTSGPYEQYF,TGTGCCAGCTCACCGGTGACTAGCGGCCCCTACGAGCAGTACTTC
.,TRBD1,TRBV11-2,TRBJ1-1,CASSPRQGGMNTEAFF,TGTGCCAGCAGCCCCCGACAGGGCGGCATGAACACTGAAGCTTTCTTT
.,.,TRBV5-3,TRBJ2-7,CAGISGFEQYF,TGTGCCGGGATATCAGGGTTCGAGCAGTACTTC
few,.,TRBV19,TRBJ1-2,CASSPAGDYGYTF,TGTGCCAGTAGCCCGGCGGGGGACTATGGCTACACCTTC
.,TRBD1,TRBV12-5,TRBJ2-3,CASGLGTGTTDTQYF,TGTGCTAGTGGTCTCGGGACAGGAACCACAGATACGCAGTATTTT
.,.,TRBV9,TRBJ1-1,CASSVVPGGKNTEAFF,TGTGCCAGCAGCGTAGTTCCCGGGGGGAAAAACACTGAAGCTTTCTTT
.,.,TRBV30,TRBJ2-3,CASSRLLHTDTQYF,TGTGCCTCCTCAAGACTACTCCACACAGATACGCAGTATTTT
.,.,TRBV6-1,TRBJ1-5,CASSESVMVYSNQPQHF,TGTGCCAGCAGTGAATCGGTGATGGTTTATAGCAATCAGCCCCAGCATTTT
.,TRBD2,TRBV7-9,TRBJ2-2,CASSLILAGNTGELFF,TGTGCCAGCAGCTTAATCCTAGCGGGGAACACCGGGGAGCTGTTTTTT
.,TRBD2,TRBV5-6,TRBJ2-1,CASSWGTSGASSYNEQFF,TGTGCCAGCAGCTGGGGGACTAGCGGGGCTAGCTCCTACAATGAGCAGTTCTTC
.,TRBD1,TRBV28,TRBJ2-7,CASGNPGQGAPLGF,TGTGCCAGCGGGAATCCGGGACAGGGGGCCCCCCTAGGTTTC
.,.,TRBV27,TRBJ1-5,CASSPQGRGNQPQHF,TGTGCCAGCAGTCCACAGGGAAGGGGCAATCAGCCCCAGCATTTT
.,.,TRBV19,TRBJ1-5,CASSIDLGRAANQPQHF,TGTGCCAGTAGTATAGATCTGGGCAGGGCGGCAAATCAGCCCCAGCATTTT
.,.,TRBV6-5,TRBJ1-2,CASSYEGARGYTF,TGTGCCAGCAGTTACGAAGGGGCGCGAGGCTACACCTTC
.,TRBD1,TRBV27,TRBJ2-7,CPFLQTGKPYEQYF,TGTCCCTTCCTCCAGACAGGGAAACCCTACGAGCAGTACTTC
.,.,TRBV5-1,TRBJ2-7,CASSLLTGVTYEQYF,TGCGCCAGCAGCTTATTGACGGGAGTTACCTACGAGCAGTACTTC
.,TRBD2,TRBV6-4,TRBJ2-3,CASSDGTSGRPSTDTQYF,TGTGCCAGCAGTGACGGGACTAGCGGGAGGCCTAGCACAGATACGCAGTATTTT
.,TRBD1,TRBV5-5,TRBJ2-7,CASSLPGGSEQYF,TGTGCCAGCAGCTTGCCAGGGGGCAGCGAGCAGTACTTC
.,TRBD2,TRBV28,TRBJ2-1,CASEWREGRGNEQFF,TGTGCCAGCGAATGGCGGGAGGGCCGAGGCAATGAGCAGTTCTTC
few,.,TRBV2,TRBJ1-1,CASSRLGTEAFF,TGTGCCAGCAGTCGACTGGGCACTGAAGCTTTCTTT
.,.,TRBV9,TRBJ2-5,CASSARQETQYF,TGTGCCAGCAGCGCCCGCCAAGAGACCCAGTACTTC
.,TRBD1,TRBV28,TRBJ1-1,CASREDRGGTEAFF,TGTGCCAGCAGAGAGGACAGGGGGGGCACTGAAGCTTTCTTT
.,TRBD1,TRBV7-9,TRBJ2-7,CASSAAGGRSYEQYF,TGTGCCAGCAGCGCGGCAGGGGGACGCTCCTACGAGCAGTACTTC
.,TRBD1,TRBV6-5,TRBJ2-7,CASSYDRGSEQYF,TGTGCCAGCAGTTACGACAGGGGTTCCGAGCAGTACTTC
.,TRBD1,TRBV7-9,TRBJ1-2,CSSSLGDRGDGYGYTF,TGTTCCAGCAGCTTAGGTGACAGGGGAGATGGCTATGGCTACACCTTC